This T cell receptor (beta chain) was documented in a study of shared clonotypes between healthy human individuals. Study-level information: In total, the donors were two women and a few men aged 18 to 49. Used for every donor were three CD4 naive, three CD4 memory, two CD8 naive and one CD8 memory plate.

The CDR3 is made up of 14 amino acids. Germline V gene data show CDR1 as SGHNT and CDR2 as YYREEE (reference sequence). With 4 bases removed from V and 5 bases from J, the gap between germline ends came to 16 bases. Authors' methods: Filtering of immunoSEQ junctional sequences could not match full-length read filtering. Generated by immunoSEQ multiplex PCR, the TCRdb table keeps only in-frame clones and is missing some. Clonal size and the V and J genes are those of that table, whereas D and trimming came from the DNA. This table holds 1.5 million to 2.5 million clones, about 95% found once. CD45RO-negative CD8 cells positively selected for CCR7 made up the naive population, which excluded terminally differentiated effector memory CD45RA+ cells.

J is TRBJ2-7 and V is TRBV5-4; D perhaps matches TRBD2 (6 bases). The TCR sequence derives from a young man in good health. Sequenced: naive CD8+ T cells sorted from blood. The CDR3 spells CASSQIWGEDEQYF. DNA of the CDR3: TGTGCCAGCAGCCAAATTTGGGGGGAAGACGAGCAGTACTTC.